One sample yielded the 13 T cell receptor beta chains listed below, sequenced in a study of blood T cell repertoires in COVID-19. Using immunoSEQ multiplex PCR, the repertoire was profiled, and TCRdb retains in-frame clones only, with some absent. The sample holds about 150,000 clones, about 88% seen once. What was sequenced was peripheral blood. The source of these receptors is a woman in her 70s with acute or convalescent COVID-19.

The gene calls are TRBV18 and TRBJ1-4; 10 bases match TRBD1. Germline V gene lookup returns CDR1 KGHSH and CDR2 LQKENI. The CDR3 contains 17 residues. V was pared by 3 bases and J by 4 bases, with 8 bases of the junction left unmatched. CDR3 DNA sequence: TGTGCCAGCTCACCTCTACCCCGGGACAGGGGTAATGAAAAACTGTTTTTT. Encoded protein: CASSPLPRDRGNEKLFF.

Written as DNA, the CDR3 is TGTGCCAGCTCGTCGACTAGCGGGGGGGCTTCATCCTACAATGAGCAGTTCTTC. Translating it yields CASSSTSGGASSYNEQFF. J is TRBJ2-1 and V is TRBV18; 14 nucleotides match TRBD2. The CDR3 totals 18 residues. V lost 6 bases, J lost 1 base, and 8 bases stayed unmatched. The germline V gene encodes CDR1 KGHSH and CDR2 LQKENI.

Here the CDR3 reads CASTRQETGGYEQYF. DNA of the CDR3: TGTGCCAGCACCAGACAGGAGACAGGGGGCTACGAGCAGTACTTC. The chain has TRBV21-1 and TRBJ2-7; TRBD1 is taken as the D call from the table, unchecked against the DNA. TRBV21-1 is a pseudogene. The CDR3 consists of 15 residues.

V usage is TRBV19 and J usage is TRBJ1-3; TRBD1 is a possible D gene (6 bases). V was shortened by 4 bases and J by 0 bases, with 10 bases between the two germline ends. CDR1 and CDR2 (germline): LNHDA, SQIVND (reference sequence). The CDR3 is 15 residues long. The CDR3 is CASSNRVSSGNTIYF. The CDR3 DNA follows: TGTGCCAGTAGTAACAGGGTGAGCTCTGGAAACACCATATATTTT.

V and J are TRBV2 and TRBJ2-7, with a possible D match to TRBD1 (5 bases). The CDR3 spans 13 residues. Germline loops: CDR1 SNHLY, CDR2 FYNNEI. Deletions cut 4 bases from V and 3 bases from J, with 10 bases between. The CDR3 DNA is TGTGCCAGCAGTGTGAGCAGGGACTACGAGCAGTACGTC. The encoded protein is CASSVSRDYEQYV.

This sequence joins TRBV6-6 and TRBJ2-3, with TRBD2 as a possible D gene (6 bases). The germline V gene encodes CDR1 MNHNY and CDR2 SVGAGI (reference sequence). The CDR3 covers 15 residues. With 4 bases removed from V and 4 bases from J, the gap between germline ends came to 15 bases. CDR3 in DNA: TGTGCCAGCAGTTCGGACTACTTCATGTCAGATACGCAGTATTTT. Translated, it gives CASSSDYFMSDTQYF.

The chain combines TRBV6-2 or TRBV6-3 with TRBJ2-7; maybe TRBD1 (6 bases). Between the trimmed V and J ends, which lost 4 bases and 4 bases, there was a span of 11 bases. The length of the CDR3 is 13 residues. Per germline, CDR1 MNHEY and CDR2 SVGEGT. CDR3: CASSSNRVYEQYF. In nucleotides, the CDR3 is TGTGCCAGCAGTTCTAACAGGGTATACGAGCAGTACTTC.

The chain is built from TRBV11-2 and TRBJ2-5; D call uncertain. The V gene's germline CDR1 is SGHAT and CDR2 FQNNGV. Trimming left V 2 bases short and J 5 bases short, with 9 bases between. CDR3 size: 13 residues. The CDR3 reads CASSLSLPETQYF. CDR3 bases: TGTGCCAGCAGCTTAAGTCTACCGGAGACCCAGTACTTC.

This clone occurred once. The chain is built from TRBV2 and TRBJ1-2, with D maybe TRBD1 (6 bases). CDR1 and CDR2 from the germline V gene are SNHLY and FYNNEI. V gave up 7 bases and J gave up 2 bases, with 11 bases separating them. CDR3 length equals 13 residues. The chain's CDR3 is CASKRTVNYGYTF. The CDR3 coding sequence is TGTGCCAGCAAACGGACAGTGAACTATGGCTACACCTTC.

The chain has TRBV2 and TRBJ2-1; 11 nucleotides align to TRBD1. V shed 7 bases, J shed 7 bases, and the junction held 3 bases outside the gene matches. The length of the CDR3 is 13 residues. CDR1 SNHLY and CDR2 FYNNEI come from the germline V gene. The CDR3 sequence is CASKGQGGNEQFF. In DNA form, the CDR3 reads TGTGCCAGCAAGGGACAGGGGGGAAATGAGCAGTTCTTC.

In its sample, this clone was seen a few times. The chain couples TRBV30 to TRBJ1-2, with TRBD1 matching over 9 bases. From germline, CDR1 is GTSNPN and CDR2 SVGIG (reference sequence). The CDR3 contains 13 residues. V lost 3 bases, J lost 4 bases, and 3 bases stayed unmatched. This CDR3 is CAWRWTGAYGYTF. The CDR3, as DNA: TGTGCCTGGAGGTGGACAGGGGCCTATGGCTACACCTTC.

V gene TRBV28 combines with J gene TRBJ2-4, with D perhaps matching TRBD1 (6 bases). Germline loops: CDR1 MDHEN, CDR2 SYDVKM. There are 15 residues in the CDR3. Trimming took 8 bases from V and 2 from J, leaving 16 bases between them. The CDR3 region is CASATVRGSKNIQYF. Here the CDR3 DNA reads TGTGCCAGCGCGACCGTCAGGGGCTCCAAAAACATTCAGTACTTC. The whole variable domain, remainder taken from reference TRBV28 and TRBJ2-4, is DVKVTQSSRYLVKRTGEKVFLECVQDMDHENMFWYRQDPGLGLRLIYFSYDVKMKEKGDIPEGYSVSREKKERFSLILESASTNQTSMYLCASATVRGSKNIQYFGAGTRLSVL.

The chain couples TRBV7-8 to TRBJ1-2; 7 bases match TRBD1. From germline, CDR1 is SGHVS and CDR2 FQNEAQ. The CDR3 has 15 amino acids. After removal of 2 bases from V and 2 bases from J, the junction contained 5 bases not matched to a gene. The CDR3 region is CASSLLGQPNYGYTF. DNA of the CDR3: TGTGCCAGCAGCTTATTGGGACAGCCAAACTATGGCTACACCTTC.